The clone carrying this TCR beta chain was found many times. The data stem from a study of Graves' ophthalmopathy and Graves' hyperthyroidism. Enrolled hyperthyroidism patients had a new diagnosis, a duration under 2 months, and an age of 18 to 65. Germline V gives CDR1 LNHDA, CDR2 SQIVND (reference sequence). Trimming took 5 bases from V and 3 from J; bases not matched to a gene: 10. The CDR3 has 16 residues. Using RNA transcripts, the TCR beta CDR3 regions were amplified. First-round RT-PCR employed HTBI primers, with a second-round multiplex PCR after it. TCRdb reprocessed the multiplex PCR reads via MiXCR and lists one record per CDR3 protein. The sample lists 300,000 to 500,000 distinct CDR3 sequences; just over 15% were seen once.

This chain uses TRBV19 with TRBJ1-3, with TRBD1 matching 7 bases. Input material: peripheral blood. The source of this sequence is a young woman with stable Graves' hyperthyroidism. As DNA, the CDR3 is TGTGCCAGTAGTCCCAATAACAACAGGGGTGGAAACACCATATATTTT. As protein: CASSPNNNRGGNTIYF.